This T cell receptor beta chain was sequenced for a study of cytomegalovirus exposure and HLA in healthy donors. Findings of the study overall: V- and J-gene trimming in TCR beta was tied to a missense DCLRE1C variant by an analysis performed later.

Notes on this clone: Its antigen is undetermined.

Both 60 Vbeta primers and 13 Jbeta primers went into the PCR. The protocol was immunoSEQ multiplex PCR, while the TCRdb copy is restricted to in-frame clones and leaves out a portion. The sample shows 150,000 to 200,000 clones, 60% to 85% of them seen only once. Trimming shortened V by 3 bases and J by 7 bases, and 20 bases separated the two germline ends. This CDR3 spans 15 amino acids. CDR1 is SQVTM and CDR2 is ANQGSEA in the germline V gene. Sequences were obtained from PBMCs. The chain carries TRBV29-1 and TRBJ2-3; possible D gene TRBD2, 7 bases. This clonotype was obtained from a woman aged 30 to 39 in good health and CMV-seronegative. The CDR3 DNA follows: TGCAGCGTTGACAGGGGACTAAGGACCGCTAATACGCAGTATTTT. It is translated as CSVDRGLRTANTQYF.